Detailed here is one T cell receptor beta chain. The antigen is unknown. Germline and junction disagree at one end, which may indicate a read error. The authors carried out high-throughput sequencing of TCR beta. They applied it to CD8+ and CD4+ T cells obtained from blood. This entry comes from a study of CD8 T cells in Susac syndrome. Whole-study findings and limits: Detection of Susac-specific public clones gave 15 to 20 in total CD8+ repertoires and roughly 5 in CD8+ TEMRA repertoires.

The CDR3 loop spans 12 amino acids. Germline V gene lookup returns CDR1 DFQATT and CDR2 SNEGSKA (reference sequence). An amount of RNA that ranged from 0.5 to 1 ug was reverse transcribed with random hexamers. Amplification of TCR beta CDR3 spanned 54 Vbeta and 13 Jbeta via immunoSEQ multiplex PCR. One entry per CDR3 protein, called by TCRdb with MiXCR from the immunoSEQ multiplex PCR reads. There are 130,000 or so distinct CDR3 sequences in the sample; about 95% occur only once, and 0.28% lies in the top ten. The sequence was obtained from a human donor with Susac syndrome. The specimen was CD8+ T cells from PBMCs. The genes are TRBV20-1 and TRBJ2-3, with D perhaps TRBD2 (5 bases). CDR3 in amino acids: CSASELGDTQFF. In DNA form, the CDR3 reads TGCAGTGCTAGCGAGTTGGGAGATACGCAGTTTTTT.